This T cell receptor beta chain comes out of a study of somatic mutations in cytotoxic T cells in rheumatoid arthritis. At the level of the study: Each patient's diagnosis was followed right away by a blood draw (around 30 ml EDTA), before any treatment.

This CDR3 is 13 amino acids long. V dropped 11 bases and J dropped 7; count of bases not matched to a gene: 8. Germline-derived CDR1 and CDR2 are SGHTA and FQGNSA. Sequenced by immunoSEQ multiplex PCR; TCRdb stores in-frame clones only, minus some. The sample lists some 18,000 clones, roughly 77% occurring once. V is TRBV7-2 and J is TRBJ2-1, with 10 bases identical to TRBD2. The clonotype comes from an adult with rheumatoid arthritis. Sample: CD8+ T cells sorted from blood. The CDR3 coding sequence is TGTGCCGCGAGGACTAGCGGAACAAATGAGCAGTTCTTC. This encodes CAARTSGTNEQFF.